The present T cell receptor (beta chain) was sequenced within a study of blood T cell repertoires in COVID-19. Turning to the study itself: The United States, Italy and Spain were the sources of the acute and convalescent COVID-19 samples. Sample material is recorded as cDNA or gDNA derived from T cells, B-cell-depleted T cells, or PBMCs.

In the original workflow: Amplifying reference gene primers gave estimates of nucleated cell counts. The repertoire was sequenced with immunoSEQ multiplex PCR; TCRdb's copy has only in-frame clones and lacks some. The DNA gave D and trimming, while V, J and clone size come from that table. In the table there are about 56,000 clones, approximately 81% of which are singletons. Germline V lookup: CDR1 SGHRS, CDR2 YFSETQ. V was cut by 5 bases and J by 4 bases, with 18 bases left in between. The CDR3 loop spans 15 amino acids. Sequenced input: peripheral blood. The source of this sequence is a woman of 80 years or more with acute or convalescent COVID-19. V usage is TRBV5-1 and J usage is TRBJ1-2; D not certain. The CDR3 DNA is TGCGCCAGCAGAACCACAGCGATGAGGGCCTATGGCTACACCTTC. It specifies CASRTTAMRAYGYTF.